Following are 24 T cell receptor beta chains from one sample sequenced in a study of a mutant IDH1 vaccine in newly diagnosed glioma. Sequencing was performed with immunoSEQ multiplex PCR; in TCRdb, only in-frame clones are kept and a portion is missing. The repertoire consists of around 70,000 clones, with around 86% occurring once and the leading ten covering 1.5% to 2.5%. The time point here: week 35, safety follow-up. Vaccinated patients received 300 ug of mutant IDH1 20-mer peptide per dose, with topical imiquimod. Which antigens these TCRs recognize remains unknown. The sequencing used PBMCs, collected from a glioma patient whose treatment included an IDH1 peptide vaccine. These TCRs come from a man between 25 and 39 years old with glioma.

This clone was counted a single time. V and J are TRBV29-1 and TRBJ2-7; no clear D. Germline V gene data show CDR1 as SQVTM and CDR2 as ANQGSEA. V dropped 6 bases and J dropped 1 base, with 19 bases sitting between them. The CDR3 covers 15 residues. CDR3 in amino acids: CSVTNLTELSYEQYF. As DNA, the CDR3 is TGCAGCGTAACTAACCTCACCGAGTTATCCTACGAGCAGTACTTC.

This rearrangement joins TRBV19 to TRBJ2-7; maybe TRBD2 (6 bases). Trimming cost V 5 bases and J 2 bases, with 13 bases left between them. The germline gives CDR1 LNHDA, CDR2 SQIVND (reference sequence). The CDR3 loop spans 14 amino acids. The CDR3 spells CASSVLAGTYEQYF. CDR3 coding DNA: TGTGCCAGTAGTGTCCTCGCGGGAACCTACGAGCAGTACTTC. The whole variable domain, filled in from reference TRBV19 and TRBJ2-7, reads DGGITQSPKYLFRKEGQNVTLSCEQNLNHDAMYWYRQDPGQGLRLIYYSQIVNDFQKGDIAEGYSVSREKKESFPLTVTSAQKNPTAFYLCASSVLAGTYEQYFGPGTRLTVT.

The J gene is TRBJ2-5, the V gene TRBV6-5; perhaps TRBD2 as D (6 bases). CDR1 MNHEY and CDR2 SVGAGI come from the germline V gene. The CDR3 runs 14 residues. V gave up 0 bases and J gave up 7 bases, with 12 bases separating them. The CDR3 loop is CASSYSVSGGTQYF. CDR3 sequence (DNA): TGTGCCAGCAGTTACTCTGTCTCCGGGGGGACCCAGTACTTC.

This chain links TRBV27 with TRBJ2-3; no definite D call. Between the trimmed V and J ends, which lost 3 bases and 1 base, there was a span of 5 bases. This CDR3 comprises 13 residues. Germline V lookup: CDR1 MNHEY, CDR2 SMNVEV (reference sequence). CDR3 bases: TGTGCCAGCAGTTTTTTGGGCACAGATACGCAGTATTTT. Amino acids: CASSFLGTDTQYF.

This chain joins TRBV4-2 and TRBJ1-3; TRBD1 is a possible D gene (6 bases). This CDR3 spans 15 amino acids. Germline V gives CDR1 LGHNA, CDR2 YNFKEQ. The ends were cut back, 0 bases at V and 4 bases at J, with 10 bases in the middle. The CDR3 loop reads CASSQEGGAGNTIYF. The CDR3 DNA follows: TGTGCCAGCAGCCAAGAGGGGGGGGCAGGAAACACCATATATTTT.

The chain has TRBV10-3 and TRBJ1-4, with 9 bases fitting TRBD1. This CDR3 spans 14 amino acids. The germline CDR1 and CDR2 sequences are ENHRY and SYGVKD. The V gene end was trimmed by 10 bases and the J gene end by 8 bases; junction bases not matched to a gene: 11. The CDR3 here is CATQQGAPGEKLFF. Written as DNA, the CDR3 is TGTGCCACCCAACAGGGGGCCCCAGGGGAAAAACTGTTTTTT.

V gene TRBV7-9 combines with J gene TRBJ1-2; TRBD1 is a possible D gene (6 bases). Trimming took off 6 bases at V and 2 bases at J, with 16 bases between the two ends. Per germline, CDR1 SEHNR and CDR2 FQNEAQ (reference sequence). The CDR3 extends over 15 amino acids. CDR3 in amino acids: CASSISGQQNYGYTF. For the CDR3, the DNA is TGTGCCAGCAGTATTTCCGGACAGCAGAACTATGGCTACACCTTC.

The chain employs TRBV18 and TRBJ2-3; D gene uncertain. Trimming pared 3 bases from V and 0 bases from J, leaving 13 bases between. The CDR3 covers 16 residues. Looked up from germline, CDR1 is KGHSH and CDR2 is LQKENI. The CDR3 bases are TGTGCCAGCTCACCGCTTTCCGAGGCTAGCACAGATACGCAGTATTTT. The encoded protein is CASSPLSEASTDTQYF.

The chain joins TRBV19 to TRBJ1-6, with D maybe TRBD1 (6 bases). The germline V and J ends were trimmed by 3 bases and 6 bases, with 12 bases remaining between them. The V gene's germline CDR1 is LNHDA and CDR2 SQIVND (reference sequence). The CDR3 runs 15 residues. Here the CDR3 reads CASSIDTGPNSPLHF. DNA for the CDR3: TGTGCCAGTAGTATCGATACAGGGCCTAATTCACCCCTCCACTTT.

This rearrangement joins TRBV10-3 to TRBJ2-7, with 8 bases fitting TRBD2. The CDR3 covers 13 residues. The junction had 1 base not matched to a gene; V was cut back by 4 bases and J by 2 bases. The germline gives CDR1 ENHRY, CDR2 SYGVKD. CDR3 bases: TGTGCCATCAGTGGGGGACTAGCCTACGAGCAGTACTTC. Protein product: CAISGGLAYEQYF.

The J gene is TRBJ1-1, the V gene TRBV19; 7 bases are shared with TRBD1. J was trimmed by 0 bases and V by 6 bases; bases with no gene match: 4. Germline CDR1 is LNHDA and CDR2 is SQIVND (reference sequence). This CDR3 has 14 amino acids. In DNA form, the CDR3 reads TGTGCCAGTAGCCTGGGACAGATGAACACTGAAGCTTTCTTT. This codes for CASSLGQMNTEAFF.

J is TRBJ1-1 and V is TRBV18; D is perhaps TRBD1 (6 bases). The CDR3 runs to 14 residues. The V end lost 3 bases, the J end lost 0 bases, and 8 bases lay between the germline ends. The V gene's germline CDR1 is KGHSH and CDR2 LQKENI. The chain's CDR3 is CASSPRTVNTEAFF. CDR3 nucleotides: TGTGCCAGCTCACCCCGGACAGTGAACACTGAAGCTTTCTTT.

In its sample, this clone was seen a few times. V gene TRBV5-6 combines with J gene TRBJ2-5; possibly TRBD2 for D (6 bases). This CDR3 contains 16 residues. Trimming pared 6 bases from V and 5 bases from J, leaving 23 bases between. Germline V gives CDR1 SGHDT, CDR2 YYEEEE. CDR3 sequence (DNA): TGTGCCAGCACTCCTAAGCCTTCCGGGAGTTGGGAGACCCAGTACTTC. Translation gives CASTPKPSGSWETQYF.

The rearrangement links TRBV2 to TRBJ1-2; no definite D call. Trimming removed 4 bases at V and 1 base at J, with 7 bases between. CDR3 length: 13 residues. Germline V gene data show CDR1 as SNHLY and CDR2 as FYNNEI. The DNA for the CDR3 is TGTGCCAGCAGTGGGCCGATTAACTATGGCTACACCTTC. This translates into CASSGPINYGYTF.

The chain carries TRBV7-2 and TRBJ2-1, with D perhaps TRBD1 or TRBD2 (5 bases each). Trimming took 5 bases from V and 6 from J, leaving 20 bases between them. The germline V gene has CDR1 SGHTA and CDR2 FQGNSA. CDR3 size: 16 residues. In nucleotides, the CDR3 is TGTGCCAGCAGCCCCCGGGGCTCTACGTCCCCCAATGAGCAGTTCTTC. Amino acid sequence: CASSPRGSTSPNEQFF.

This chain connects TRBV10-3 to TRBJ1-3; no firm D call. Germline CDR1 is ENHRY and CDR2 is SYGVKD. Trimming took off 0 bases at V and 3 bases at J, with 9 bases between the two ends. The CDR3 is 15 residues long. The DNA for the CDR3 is TGTGCCATCAGTGAGTCGTATGGGGATGGAAACACCATATATTTT. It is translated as CAISESYGDGNTIYF.

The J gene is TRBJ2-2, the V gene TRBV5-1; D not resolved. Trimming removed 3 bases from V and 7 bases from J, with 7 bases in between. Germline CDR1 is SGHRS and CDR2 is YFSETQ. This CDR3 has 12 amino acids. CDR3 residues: CASSYLSGELFF. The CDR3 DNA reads TGCGCCAGCAGCTATCTGAGCGGGGAGCTGTTTTTT.

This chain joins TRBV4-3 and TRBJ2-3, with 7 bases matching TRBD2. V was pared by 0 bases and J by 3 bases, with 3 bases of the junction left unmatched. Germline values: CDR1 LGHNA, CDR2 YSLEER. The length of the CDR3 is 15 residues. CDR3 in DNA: TGCGCCAGCAGCCAAGATCCAGCGGGGACAGATACGCAGTATTTT. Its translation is CASSQDPAGTDTQYF.

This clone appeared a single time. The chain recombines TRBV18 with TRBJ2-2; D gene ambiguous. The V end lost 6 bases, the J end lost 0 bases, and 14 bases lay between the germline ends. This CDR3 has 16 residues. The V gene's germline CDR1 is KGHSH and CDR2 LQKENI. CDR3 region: CASSQTSQSNTGELFF. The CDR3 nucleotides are TGTGCCAGCTCCCAGACATCTCAATCGAACACCGGGGAGCTGTTTTTT.

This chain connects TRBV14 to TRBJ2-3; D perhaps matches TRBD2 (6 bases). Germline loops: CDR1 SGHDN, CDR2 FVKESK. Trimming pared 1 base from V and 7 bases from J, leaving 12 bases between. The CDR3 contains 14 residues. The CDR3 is CASSQGLERNTQYF. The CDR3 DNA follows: TGTGCCAGCAGCCAAGGACTAGAACGCAATACGCAGTATTTT. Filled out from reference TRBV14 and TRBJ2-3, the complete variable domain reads EAGVTQFPSHSVIEKGQTVTLRCDPISGHDNLYWYRRVMGKEIKFLLHFVKESKQDESGMPNNRFLAERTGGTYSTLKVQPAELEDSGVYFCASSQGLERNTQYFGPGTRLTVL.

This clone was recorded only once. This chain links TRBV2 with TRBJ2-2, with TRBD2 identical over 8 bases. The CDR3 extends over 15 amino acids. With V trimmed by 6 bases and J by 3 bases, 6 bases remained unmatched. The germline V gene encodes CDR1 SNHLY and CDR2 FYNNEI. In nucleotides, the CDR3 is TGTGCCAGCAGCGGGACTAGGACGGACACCGGGGAGCTGTTTTTT. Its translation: CASSGTRTDTGELFF. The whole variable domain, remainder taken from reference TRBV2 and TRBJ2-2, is EPEVTQTPSHQVTQMGQEVILRCVPISNHLYFYWYRQILGQKVEFLVSFYNNEISEKSEIFDDQFSVERPDGSNFTLKIRSTKLEDSAMYFCASSGTRTDTGELFFGEGSRLTVL.

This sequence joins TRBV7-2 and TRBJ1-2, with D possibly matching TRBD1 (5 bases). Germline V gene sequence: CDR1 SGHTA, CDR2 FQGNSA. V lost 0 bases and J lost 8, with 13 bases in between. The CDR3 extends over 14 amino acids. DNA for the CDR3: TGTGCCAGCAGCTTAGCGCGTCAGGGTCGAGGCTACACCTTC. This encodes CASSLARQGRGYTF.

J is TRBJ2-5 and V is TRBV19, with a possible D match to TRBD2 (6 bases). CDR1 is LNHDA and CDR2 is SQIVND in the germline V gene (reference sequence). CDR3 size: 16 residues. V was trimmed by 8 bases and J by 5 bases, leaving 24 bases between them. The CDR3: CASRPRGIAEWETQYF. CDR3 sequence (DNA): TGTGCCAGTCGCCCCCGGGGGATTGCAGAGTGGGAGACCCAGTACTTC.

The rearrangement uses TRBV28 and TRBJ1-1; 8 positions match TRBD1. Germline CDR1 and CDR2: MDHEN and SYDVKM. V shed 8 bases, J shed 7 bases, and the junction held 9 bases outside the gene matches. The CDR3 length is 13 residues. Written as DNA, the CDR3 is TGTGCCAGCCGAATACAGGGGGTTGTTGAAGCTTTCTTT. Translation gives CASRIQGVVEAFF. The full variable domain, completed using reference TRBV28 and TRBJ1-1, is DVKVTQSSRYLVKRTGEKVFLECVQDMDHENMFWYRQDPGLGLRLIYFSYDVKMKEKGDIPEGYSVSREKKERFSLILESASTNQTSMYLCASRIQGVVEAFFGQGTRLTVV.